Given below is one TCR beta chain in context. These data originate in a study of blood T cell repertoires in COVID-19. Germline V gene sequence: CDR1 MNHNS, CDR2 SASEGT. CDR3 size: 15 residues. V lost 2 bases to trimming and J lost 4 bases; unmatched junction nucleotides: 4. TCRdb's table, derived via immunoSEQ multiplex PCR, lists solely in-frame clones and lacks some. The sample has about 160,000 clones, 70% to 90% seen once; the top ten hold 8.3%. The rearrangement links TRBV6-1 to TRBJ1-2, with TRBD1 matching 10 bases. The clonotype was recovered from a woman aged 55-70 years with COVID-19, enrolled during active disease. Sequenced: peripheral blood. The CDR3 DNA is TGTGCCAGCAGTGAAAGTGACAGGGGGCCCTATGGCTACACCTTC. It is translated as CASSESDRGPYGYTF.